This T cell receptor (beta chain) is drawn from a study of cytomegalovirus exposure and HLA in healthy donors. Study-wide findings and caveats: Researchers reported in a later analysis that a missense DCLRE1C variant was tied to TCR beta V- and J-gene trimming. Apart from CMV serostatus, no immune exposure information was available. More than 15,000 TCR beta sequences were associated with HLA alleles at 0.05 false discovery rate in a later analysis.

This clone has more than one count but fewer than ten. Its specificity is unknown. A multiplex PCR was run with 60 Vbeta primers and 13 Jbeta primers. Clones were read by immunoSEQ multiplex PCR, and TCRdb kept only the in-frame ones, dropping some. The data show about 41,000 clones, with roughly 80% seen just once and 2.5% to 3% held by the top ten. Germline CDR1 and CDR2: LGHNA and YNFKEQ. After removal of 0 bases from V and 8 bases from J, the junction contained 5 bases not matched to a gene. The CDR3 contains 14 residues. The TCR was taken from a man aged 45-65 years in good health and CMV-seronegative. Sequencing was done on a sample of PBMCs. This sequence joins TRBV4-2 and TRBJ1-2, with TRBD1 identical over 8 bases. In DNA, the CDR3 is TGTGCCAGCAGCCAAGAACAGGGGGGGGTCGGCTACACCTTC. It codes for CASSQEQGGVGYTF.